This T cell receptor beta chain was recorded in a study of blood T cell repertoires in COVID-19. Germline V gene data show CDR1 as LGHDT and CDR2 as YNNKEL (reference sequence). Trimming pared 1 base from V and 6 bases from J, leaving 16 bases between. The CDR3 has 15 amino acids. Some clones are missing from TCRdb's copy, which holds only in-frame ones; the method was immunoSEQ multiplex PCR. In the table there are about 37,000 clones, 75% to 90% of which are singletons. V and J are TRBV3-1 (or the pseudogene TRBV3-2) and TRBJ2-7; weak D call: TRBD2 (5 bases). This TCR was sampled from a human donor in a cohort sampled during active COVID-19. Material: peripheral blood. In DNA, the CDR3 is TGTGCCAGCAGCCAAGCAGCTCCCGGTGGAGGCGAGCAGTACTTC. This translates into CASSQAAPGGGEQYF.